This T cell receptor beta chain was recorded in a study of OX40 agonist ivuxolimab in advanced cancers. Across the study: As their treatment, patients were administered ivuxolimab, an agonistic anti-OX40 (CD134) antibody. Among those enrolled, mean age was roughly 55 years (range about 20 to 79) and 75% to 90% were male. The study's findings and limits: Researchers report that CD8+ T cells had, on average, more expanded clones than CD4+. Several nonresponders also turned out to have low normalized T-cell clonal expansion.

Assay used: immunoSEQ multiplex PCR; TCRdb lists only in-frame clones, some missing. Of roughly 70,000 clones listed, 85% are singletons. The CDR3 runs 14 residues. Germline values: CDR1 LNHDA, CDR2 SQIVND (reference sequence). V was pared by 0 bases and J by 10 bases, with 12 bases between. A note on this clone: What it binds is unknown.

Here the sequenced sample was CD4+ or CD8+ T cells sorted from blood, taken in a trial of the OX40 agonist ivuxolimab. This receptor was identified in an adult with an advanced solid tumor such as melanoma, head and neck, liver or kidney cancer. V and J are TRBV19 and TRBJ1-4, with a weak D call TRBD1 (6 bases). CDR3 sequence: CASSIDLDSRKLFF. CDR3 DNA sequence: TGTGCCAGTAGTATAGATCTGGACAGTCGAAAACTGTTTTTT.